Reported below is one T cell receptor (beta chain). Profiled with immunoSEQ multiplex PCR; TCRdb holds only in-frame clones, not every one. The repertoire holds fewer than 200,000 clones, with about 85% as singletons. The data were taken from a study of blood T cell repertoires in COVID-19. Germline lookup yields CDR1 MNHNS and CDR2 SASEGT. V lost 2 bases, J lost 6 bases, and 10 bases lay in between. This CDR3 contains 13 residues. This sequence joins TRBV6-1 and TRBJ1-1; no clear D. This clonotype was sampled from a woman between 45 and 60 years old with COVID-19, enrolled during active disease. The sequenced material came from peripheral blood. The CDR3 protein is CASSEPGFSEAFF. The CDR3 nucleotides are TGTGCCAGCAGTGAACCGGGATTTTCTGAAGCTTTCTTT.